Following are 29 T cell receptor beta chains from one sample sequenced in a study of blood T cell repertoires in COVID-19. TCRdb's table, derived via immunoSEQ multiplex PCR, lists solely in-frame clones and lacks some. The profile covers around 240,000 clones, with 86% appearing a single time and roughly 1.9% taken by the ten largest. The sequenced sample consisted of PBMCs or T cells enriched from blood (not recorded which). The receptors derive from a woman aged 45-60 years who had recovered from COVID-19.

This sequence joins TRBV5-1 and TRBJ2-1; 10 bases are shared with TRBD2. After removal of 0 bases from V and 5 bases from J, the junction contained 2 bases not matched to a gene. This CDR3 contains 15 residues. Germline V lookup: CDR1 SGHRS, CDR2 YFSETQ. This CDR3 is CASSLGTSGHNEQFF. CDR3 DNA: TGCGCCAGCAGCTTGGGGACTAGCGGACACAATGAGCAGTTCTTC. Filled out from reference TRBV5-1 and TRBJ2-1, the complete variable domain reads KAGVTQTPRYLIKTRGQQVTLSCSPISGHRSVSWYQQTPGQGLQFLFEYFSETQRNKGNFPGRFSGRQFSNSRSEMNVSTLELGDSALYLCASSLGTSGHNEQFFGPGTRLTVL.

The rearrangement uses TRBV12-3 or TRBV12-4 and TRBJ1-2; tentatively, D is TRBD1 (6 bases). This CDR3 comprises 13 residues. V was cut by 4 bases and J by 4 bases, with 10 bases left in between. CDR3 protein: CASSSDSPYGYTF. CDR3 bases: TGTGCCAGCAGTTCGGACAGTCCCTATGGCTACACCTTC.

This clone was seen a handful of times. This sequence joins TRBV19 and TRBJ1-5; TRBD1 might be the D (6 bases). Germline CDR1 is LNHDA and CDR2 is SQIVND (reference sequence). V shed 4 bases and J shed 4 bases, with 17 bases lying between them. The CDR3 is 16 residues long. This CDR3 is CASSKDPGHPNQPQHF. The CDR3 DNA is TGTGCCAGTAGTAAAGACCCGGGACACCCTAATCAGCCCCAGCATTTT.

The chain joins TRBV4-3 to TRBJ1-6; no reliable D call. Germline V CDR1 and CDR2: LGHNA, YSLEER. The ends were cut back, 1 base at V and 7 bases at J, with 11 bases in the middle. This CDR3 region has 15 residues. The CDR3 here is CASSQGSGINSPLHF. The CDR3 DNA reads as TGCGCCAGCAGCCAAGGGTCAGGAATCAATTCACCCCTCCACTTT.

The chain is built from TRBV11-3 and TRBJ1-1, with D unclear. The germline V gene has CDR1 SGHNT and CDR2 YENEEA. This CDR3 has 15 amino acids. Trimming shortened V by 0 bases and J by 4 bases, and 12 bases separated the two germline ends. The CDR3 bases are TGTGCCAGCAGCTTAGATGGGCAACTTCGCACTGAAGCTTTCTTT. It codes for CASSLDGQLRTEAFF.

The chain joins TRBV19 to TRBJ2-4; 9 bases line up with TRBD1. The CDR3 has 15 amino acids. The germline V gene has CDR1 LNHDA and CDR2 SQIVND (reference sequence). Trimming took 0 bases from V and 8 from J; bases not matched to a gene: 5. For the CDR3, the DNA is TGTGCCAGTAGTATAGAGGGACAGGGTCCGGACATTCAGTACTTC. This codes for CASSIEGQGPDIQYF.

DNA of the CDR3: TGTGCCAGTAGTGCCCGGACAGGGTTGGGCACTGAAGCTTTCTTT. This encodes CASSARTGLGTEAFF. The V and J genes are TRBV19 and TRBJ1-1, with 8 bases fitting TRBD1. The CDR3 spans 15 residues. Trimming removed 5 bases from V and 4 bases from J; junction bases left unmatched: 9. Germline V CDR1 and CDR2: LNHDA, SQIVND (reference sequence). Looking up the rest from reference TRBV19 and TRBJ1-1 gives the full variable domain: DGGITQSPKYLFRKEGQNVTLSCEQNLNHDAMYWYRQDPGQGLRLIYYSQIVNDFQKGDIAEGYSVSREKKESFPLTVTSAQKNPTAFYLCASSARTGLGTEAFFGQGTRLTVV.

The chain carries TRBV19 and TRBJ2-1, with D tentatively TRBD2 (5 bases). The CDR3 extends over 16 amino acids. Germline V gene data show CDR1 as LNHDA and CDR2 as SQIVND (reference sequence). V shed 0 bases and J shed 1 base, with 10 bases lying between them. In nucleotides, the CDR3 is TGTGCCAGTAGTATAGACCGCGGGCCTTCCTACAATGAGCAGTTCTTC. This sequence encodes CASSIDRGPSYNEQFF.

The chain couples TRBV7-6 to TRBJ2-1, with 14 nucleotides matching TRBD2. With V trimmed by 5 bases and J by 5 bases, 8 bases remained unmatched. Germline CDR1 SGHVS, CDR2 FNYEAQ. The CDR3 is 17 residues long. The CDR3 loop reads CASSPGTSGRFHNEQFF. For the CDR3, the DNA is TGTGCCAGCAGCCCCGGGACTAGCGGGAGATTCCACAATGAGCAGTTCTTC. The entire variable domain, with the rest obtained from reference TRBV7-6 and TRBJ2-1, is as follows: GAGVSQSPRYKVTKRGQDVALRCDPISGHVSLYWYRQALGQGPEFLTYFNYEAQQDKSGLPNDRFSAERPEGSISTLTIQRTEQRDSAMYRCASSPGTSGRFHNEQFFGPGTRLTVL.

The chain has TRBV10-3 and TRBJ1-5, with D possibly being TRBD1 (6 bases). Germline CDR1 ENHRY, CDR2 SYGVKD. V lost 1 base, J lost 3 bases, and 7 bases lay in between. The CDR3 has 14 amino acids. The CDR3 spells CAISEWDTNQPQHF. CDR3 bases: TGTGCCATCAGTGAGTGGGACACCAATCAGCCCCAGCATTTT.

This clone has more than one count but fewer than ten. The CDR3: CASRTGYEKLFF. In DNA form, the CDR3 reads TGTGCCAGCAGGACAGGGTATGAAAAACTGTTTTTT. The chain uses TRBV2 and TRBJ1-4; 7 nucleotides line up with TRBD1. This CDR3 comprises 12 residues. J lost 6 bases, V lost 6 bases, and 1 base had no gene match. Looked up from germline, CDR1 is SNHLY and CDR2 is FYNNEI.

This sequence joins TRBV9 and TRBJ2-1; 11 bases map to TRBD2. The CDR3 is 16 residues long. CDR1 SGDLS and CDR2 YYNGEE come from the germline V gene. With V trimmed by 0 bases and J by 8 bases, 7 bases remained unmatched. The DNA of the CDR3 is TGTGCCAGCAGCGTAGGGCCACTAGCGGGAGCGGATGAGCAGTTCTTC. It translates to CASSVGPLAGADEQFF.

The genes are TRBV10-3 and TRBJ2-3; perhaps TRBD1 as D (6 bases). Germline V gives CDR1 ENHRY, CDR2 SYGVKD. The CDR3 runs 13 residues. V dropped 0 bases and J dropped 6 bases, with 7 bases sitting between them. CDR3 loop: CAISESRGDTQYF. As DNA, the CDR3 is TGTGCCATCAGTGAGTCGAGGGGGGATACGCAGTATTTT.

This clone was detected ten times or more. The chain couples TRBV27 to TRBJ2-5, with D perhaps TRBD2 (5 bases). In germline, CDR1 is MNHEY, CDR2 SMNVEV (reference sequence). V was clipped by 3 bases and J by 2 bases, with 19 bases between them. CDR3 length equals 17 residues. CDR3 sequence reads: CASSFRTAGSLQETQYF. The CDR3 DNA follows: TGTGCCAGCAGTTTCCGGACCGCGGGTTCCCTTCAAGAGACCCAGTACTTC.

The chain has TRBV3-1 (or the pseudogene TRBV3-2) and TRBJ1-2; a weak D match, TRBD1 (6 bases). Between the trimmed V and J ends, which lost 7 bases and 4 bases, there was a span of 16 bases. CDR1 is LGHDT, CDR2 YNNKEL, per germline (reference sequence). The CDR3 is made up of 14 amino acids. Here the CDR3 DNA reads TGTGCCAGCACCTCCTTGGACAGTCTCTATGGCTACACCTTC. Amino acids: CASTSLDSLYGYTF.

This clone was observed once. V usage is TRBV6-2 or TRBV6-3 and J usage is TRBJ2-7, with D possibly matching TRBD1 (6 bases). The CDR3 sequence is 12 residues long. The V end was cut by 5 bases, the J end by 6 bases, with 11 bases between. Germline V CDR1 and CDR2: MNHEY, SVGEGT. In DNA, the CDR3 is TGTGCCAGCAGTCGTACAGGGATCGAGCAGTACTTC. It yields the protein CASSRTGIEQYF.

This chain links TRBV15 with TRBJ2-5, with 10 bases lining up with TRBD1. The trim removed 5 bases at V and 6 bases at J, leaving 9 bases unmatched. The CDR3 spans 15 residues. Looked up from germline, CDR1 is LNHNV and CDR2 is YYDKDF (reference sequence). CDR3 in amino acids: CATSVAGTGAKTQYF. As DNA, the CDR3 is TGTGCCACCAGCGTGGCCGGGACAGGGGCCAAGACCCAGTACTTC.

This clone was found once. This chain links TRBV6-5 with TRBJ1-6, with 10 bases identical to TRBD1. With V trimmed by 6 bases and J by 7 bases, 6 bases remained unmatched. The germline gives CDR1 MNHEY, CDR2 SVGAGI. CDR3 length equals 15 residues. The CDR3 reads CASRTGGGLNSPLHF. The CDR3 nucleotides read TGTGCCAGCAGGACAGGGGGCGGGTTGAATTCACCCCTCCACTTT.

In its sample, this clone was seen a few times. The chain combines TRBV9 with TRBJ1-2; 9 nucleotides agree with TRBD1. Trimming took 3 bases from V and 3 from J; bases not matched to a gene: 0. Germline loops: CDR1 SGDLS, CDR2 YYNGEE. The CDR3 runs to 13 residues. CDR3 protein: CASSGTGDYGYTF. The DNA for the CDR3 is TGTGCCAGCAGCGGGACAGGGGACTATGGCTACACCTTC.

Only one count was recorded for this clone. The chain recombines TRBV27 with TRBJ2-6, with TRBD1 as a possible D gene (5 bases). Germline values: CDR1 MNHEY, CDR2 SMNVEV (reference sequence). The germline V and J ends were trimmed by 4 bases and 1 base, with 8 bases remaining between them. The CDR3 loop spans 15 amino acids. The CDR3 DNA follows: TGTGCCAGCAGTTCACCAGGGTCTGGGGCCAACGTCCTGACTTTC. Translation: CASSSPGSGANVLTF. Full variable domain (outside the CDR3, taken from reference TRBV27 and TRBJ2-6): EAQVTQNPRYLITVTGKKLTVTCSQNMNHEYMSWYRQDPGLGLRQIYYSMNVEVTDKGDVPEGYKVSRKEKRNFPLILESPSPNQTSLYFCASSSPGSGANVLTFGAGSRLTVL.

In DNA form, the CDR3 reads TGTGCCAGCAGTTCCCTCGGGGAGGGGGACACTGAAGCTTTCTTT. Protein: CASSSLGEGDTEAFF. This sequence joins TRBV28 and TRBJ1-1, with a weak D call TRBD1 (6 bases). The ends were cut back, 4 bases at V and 3 bases at J, with 15 bases in the middle. Germline V gene lookup returns CDR1 MDHEN and CDR2 SYDVKM. CDR3 size: 15 residues.

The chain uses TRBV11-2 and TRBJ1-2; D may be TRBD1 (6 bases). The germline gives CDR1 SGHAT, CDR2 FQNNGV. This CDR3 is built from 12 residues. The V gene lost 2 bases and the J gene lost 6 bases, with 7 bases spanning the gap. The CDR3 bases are TGTGCCAGCAGCTTATCAGGGGATGGCTACACCTTC. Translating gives CASSLSGDGYTF. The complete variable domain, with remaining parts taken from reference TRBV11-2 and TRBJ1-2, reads EAGVAQSPRYKIIEKRQSVAFWCNPISGHATLYWYQQILGQGPKLLIQFQNNGVVDDSQLPKDRFSAERLKGVDSTLKIQPAKLEDSAVYLCASSLSGDGYTFGSGTRLTVV.

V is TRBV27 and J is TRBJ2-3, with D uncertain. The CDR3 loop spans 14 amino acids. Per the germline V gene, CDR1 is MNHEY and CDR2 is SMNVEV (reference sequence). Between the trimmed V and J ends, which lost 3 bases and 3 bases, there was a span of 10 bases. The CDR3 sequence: CASSFYRGTDTQYF. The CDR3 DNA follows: TGTGCCAGCAGTTTCTATCGAGGAACAGATACGCAGTATTTT.

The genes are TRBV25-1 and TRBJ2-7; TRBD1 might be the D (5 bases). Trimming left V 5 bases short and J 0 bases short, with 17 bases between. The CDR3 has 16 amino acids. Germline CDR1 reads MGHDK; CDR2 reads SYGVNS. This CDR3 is CASSSTTETVSYEQYF. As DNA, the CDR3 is TGTGCCAGCAGTTCTACAACAGAGACAGTCTCCTACGAGCAGTACTTC.

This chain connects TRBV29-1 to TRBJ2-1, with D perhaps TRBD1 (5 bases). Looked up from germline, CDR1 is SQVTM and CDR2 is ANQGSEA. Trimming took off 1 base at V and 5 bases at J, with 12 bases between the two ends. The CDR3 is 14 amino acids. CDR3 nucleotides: TGCAGCGTTGAAGGGGTAGGCAGGGACAATGAGCAGTTCTTC. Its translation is CSVEGVGRDNEQFF.

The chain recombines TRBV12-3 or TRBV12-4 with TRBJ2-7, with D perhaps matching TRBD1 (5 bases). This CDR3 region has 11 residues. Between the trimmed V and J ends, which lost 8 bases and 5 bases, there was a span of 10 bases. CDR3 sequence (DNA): TGTGCCAGCCGAAGGGGTCACGAGCAGTACTTC. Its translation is CASRRGHEQYF.

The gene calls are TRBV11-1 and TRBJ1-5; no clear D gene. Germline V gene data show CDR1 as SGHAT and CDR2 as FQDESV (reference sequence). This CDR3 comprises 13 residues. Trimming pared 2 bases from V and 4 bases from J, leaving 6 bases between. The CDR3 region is CASSLTRNQPQHF. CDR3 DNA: TGTGCCAGCAGCTTAACAAGAAATCAGCCCCAGCATTTT.

The DNA for the CDR3 is TGTGCCAGCACCCTAAGCGGGACTAATGAAAAACTGTTTTTT. This codes for CASTLSGTNEKLFF. This sequence joins TRBV6-6 and TRBJ1-4; D is unclear. Trimming took off 7 bases at V and 2 bases at J, with 11 bases between the two ends. The CDR3 sequence is 14 residues long. In germline, CDR1 is MNHNY, CDR2 SVGAGI (reference sequence).

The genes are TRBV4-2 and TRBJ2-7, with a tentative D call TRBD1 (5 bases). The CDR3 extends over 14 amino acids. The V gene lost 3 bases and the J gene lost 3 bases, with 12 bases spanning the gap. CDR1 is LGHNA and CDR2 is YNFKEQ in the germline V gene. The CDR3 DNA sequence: TGTGCCAGCAGCCAGAGGCAGGGTAGCTACGAGCAGTACTTC. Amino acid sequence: CASSQRQGSYEQYF.